These 20 T cell receptor beta chains were sequenced from one sample in a study of OX40 agonist ivuxolimab in advanced cancers. TCRdb keeps only in-frame clones here, not all; method: immunoSEQ multiplex PCR. The sample has 65,000 to 95,000 clones; about 83% are singletons. The sample consisted of CD4+ or CD8+ T cells sorted from blood, taken in a trial of the OX40 agonist ivuxolimab. These receptors came from an adult with an advanced solid tumor such as melanoma, head and neck, liver or kidney cancer.

The chain carries TRBV6-5 and TRBJ2-7; D is uncertain. Germline V gene lookup returns CDR1 MNHEY and CDR2 SVGAGI. The CDR3 loop spans 14 amino acids. V lost 2 bases and J lost 6, with 14 bases in between. CDR3 nucleotide sequence: TGTGCCAGCAGTTACGTGGTAGAAGGGCGCGAGCAGTACTTC. Translation: CASSYVVEGREQYF.

The chain has TRBV6-6 and TRBJ2-5; D call uncertain. V lost 0 bases and J 5 bases, leaving 4 bases between the germline ends. CDR3 size: 12 residues. Germline V gene data show CDR1 as MNHNY and CDR2 as SVGAGI (reference sequence). CDR3 loop: CASSYSPETQYF. CDR3 bases: TGTGCCAGCAGTTACTCCCCGGAGACCCAGTACTTC.

The chain links TRBV7-9 to TRBJ1-1; D gene unclear. Trimming cost V 1 base and J 6 bases, with 6 bases left between them. The CDR3 has 12 amino acids. CDR1 is SEHNR and CDR2 is FQNEAQ in the germline V gene (reference sequence). CDR3 in DNA: TGTGCCAGCAGCTTAGAGCACGCTGAAGCTTTCTTT. This gives the protein CASSLEHAEAFF.

This rearrangement joins TRBV5-1 to TRBJ1-6; perhaps TRBD1 as D (6 bases). The CDR3 runs to 16 residues. Germline V gives CDR1 SGHRS, CDR2 YFSETQ. Trimming removed 4 bases from V and 9 bases from J, with 20 bases in between. CDR3 in amino acids: CASSTYRVGGSSPLHF. DNA for the CDR3: TGCGCCAGCAGCACTTACAGGGTTGGTGGCAGTTCACCCCTCCACTTT.

The chain has TRBV15 and TRBJ2-1; D remains unclear. The germline gives CDR1 LNHNV, CDR2 YYDKDF (reference sequence). CDR3 length: 15 amino acids. Trimming left V 0 bases short and J 3 bases short, with 9 bases between. CDR3 region: CATSRDLAFYNEQFF. The DNA of the CDR3 is TGTGCCACCAGCAGAGATCTCGCATTCTACAATGAGCAGTTCTTC. The full variable domain, with the rest looked up from reference TRBV15 and TRBJ2-1, is DAMVIQNPRYQVTQFGKPVTLSCSQTLNHNVMYWYQQKSSQAPKLLFHYYDKDFNNEADTPDNFQSRRPNTSFCFLDIRSPGLGDTAMYLCATSRDLAFYNEQFFGPGTRLTVL.

The chain links TRBV5-5 to TRBJ1-4; 10 bases are a match to TRBD1. CDR3 length: 16 residues. Germline CDR1 and CDR2: SGHKS and YYEKEE (reference sequence). The V gene end was trimmed by 0 bases and the J gene end by 6 bases; junction bases not matched to a gene: 5. CDR3 sequence: CASSLDPDRGYEKLFF. CDR3 in DNA: TGTGCCAGCAGCTTGGACCCGGACAGGGGGTATGAAAAACTGTTTTTT.

The chain couples TRBV5-1 to TRBJ2-7; D is possibly TRBD2 (6 bases). The CDR3 covers 15 residues. Germline V gene lookup returns CDR1 SGHRS and CDR2 YFSETQ. The ends were cut back, 4 bases at V and 5 bases at J, with 19 bases in the middle. The CDR3 sequence is CASSATGTPSNEQYF. CDR3 DNA: TGCGCCAGCAGCGCTACCGGGACTCCATCCAACGAGCAGTACTTC.

The V gene is TRBV6-1, the J gene TRBJ1-5; D may be TRBD1 (6 bases). Trimming took off 1 base at V and 5 bases at J, with 9 bases between the two ends. In germline, CDR1 is MNHNS, CDR2 SASEGT. The CDR3 covers 14 residues. The CDR3 sequence: CASSEVQGHQPQHF. CDR3 in DNA: TGTGCCAGCAGTGAAGTACAGGGCCATCAGCCCCAGCATTTT.

The genes are TRBV11-3 and TRBJ2-2, with D possibly called TRBD1 or TRBD2 (6 bases each). V was clipped by 3 bases and J by 1 base, with 9 bases between them. The CDR3 totals 15 residues. CDR1 SGHNT and CDR2 YENEEA come from the germline V gene. Here the CDR3 reads CASSFEGGNTGELFF. For the CDR3, the DNA is TGTGCCAGCAGCTTCGAGGGGGGGAACACCGGGGAGCTGTTTTTT.

The chain joins TRBV30 to TRBJ2-3, with D uncertain. The CDR3 covers 12 residues. CDR1 is GTSNPN and CDR2 is SVGIG in the germline V gene (reference sequence). The V gene lost 0 bases and the J gene lost 4 bases, with 5 bases spanning the gap. The CDR3 region has the DNA TGTGCCTGGAGTGTAACTTCAGATACGCAGTATTTT. Protein sequence: CAWSVTSDTQYF. Drawing the rest from reference TRBV30 and TRBJ2-3, the complete variable domain is SQTIHQWPATLVQPVGSPLSLECTVEGTSNPNLYWYRQAAGRGLQLLFYSVGIGQISSEVPQNLSASRPQDRQFILSSKKLLLSDSGFYLCAWSVTSDTQYFGPGTRLTVL.

The J gene is TRBJ1-1, the V gene TRBV7-9, with 7 bases that match TRBD1. Germline CDR1 is SEHNR and CDR2 is FQNEAQ (reference sequence). J lost 5 bases, V lost 6 bases, and 9 bases had no gene match. The CDR3 has 14 amino acids. The DNA of the CDR3 is TGTGCCAGCAGTCTCGACAGGGCGTGGACTGAAGCTTTCTTT. It encodes CASSLDRAWTEAFF.

This clone came up a few times. This chain joins TRBV6-5 and TRBJ1-2; D gene ambiguous. The CDR3 contains 11 residues. The V end was cut by 4 bases, the J end by 8 bases, with 8 bases between. Per germline, CDR1 MNHEY and CDR2 SVGAGI. CDR3: CASSSAEGYTF. The CDR3 DNA is TGTGCCAGCAGTTCTGCAGAAGGCTACACCTTC.

This rearrangement joins TRBV5-1 to TRBJ1-3; no definite D call. The ends were cut back, 0 bases at V and 3 bases at J, with 13 bases in the middle. The CDR3 contains 16 residues. Germline V gene lookup returns CDR1 SGHRS and CDR2 YFSETQ. CDR3 nucleotides: TGCGCCAGCAGCTTGGCCCCGGCAGGCTATGGAAACACCATATATTTT. Translating it yields CASSLAPAGYGNTIYF.

The chain joins TRBV7-9 to TRBJ2-5; TRBD2 might be the D (6 bases). V was shortened by 5 bases and J by 5 bases, with 15 bases between the two germline ends. The V gene's germline CDR1 is SEHNR and CDR2 FQNEAQ (reference sequence). The CDR3 extends over 14 amino acids. CDR3 protein: CASSGDGGWETQYF. CDR3 nucleotide sequence: TGTGCCAGCAGCGGGGACGGAGGGTGGGAGACCCAGTACTTC.

The chain is built from TRBV7-9 and TRBJ1-1, with 9 bases that match TRBD1. The CDR3 sequence is 15 residues long. V was pared by 3 bases and J by 0 bases, with 2 bases of the junction left unmatched. Germline-derived CDR1 and CDR2 are SEHNR and FQNEAQ (reference sequence). CDR3 DNA sequence: TGTGCCAGCAGCTTCTGGACAGGGGTGAACACTGAAGCTTTCTTT. This codes for CASSFWTGVNTEAFF.

The J gene is TRBJ2-7, the V gene TRBV5-6; 7 positions agree with TRBD1. This CDR3 has 13 amino acids. CDR1 is SGHDT, CDR2 YYEEEE, per germline. The ends lost 4 bases at V and 4 bases at J; junction bases unmatched: 5. CDR3 sequence reads: CASSTGTEYEQYF. DNA of the CDR3: TGTGCCAGCAGCACCGGGACAGAGTACGAGCAGTACTTC. The full variable domain, completed using reference TRBV5-6 and TRBJ2-7, is DAGVTQSPTHLIKTRGQQVTLRCSPKSGHDTVSWYQQALGQGPQFIFQYYEEEERQRGNFPDRFSGHQFPNYSSELNVNALLLGDSALYLCASSTGTEYEQYFGPGTRLTVT.

The V call is TRBV5-1, the J call TRBJ1-1; no clear D. The CDR3 runs to 14 residues. V lost 0 bases and J 4 bases, leaving 10 bases between the germline ends. Per the germline V gene, CDR1 is SGHRS and CDR2 is YFSETQ. This CDR3 is CASSLDPAGTEAFF. The CDR3 bases are TGCGCCAGCAGCTTGGACCCAGCGGGCACTGAAGCTTTCTTT. Full variable domain (missing parts from reference TRBV5-1 and TRBJ1-1): KAGVTQTPRYLIKTRGQQVTLSCSPISGHRSVSWYQQTPGQGLQFLFEYFSETQRNKGNFPGRFSGRQFSNSRSEMNVSTLELGDSALYLCASSLDPAGTEAFFGQGTRLTVV.

The chain uses TRBV7-9 and TRBJ1-2; D gene unclear. V was cut by 5 bases and J by 5 bases, with 18 bases left in between. The germline CDR1 and CDR2 sequences are SEHNR and FQNEAQ (reference sequence). The CDR3 spans 15 residues. The CDR3 here is CASSPPGRALYGYTF. The CDR3 DNA sequence: TGTGCCAGCAGCCCTCCCGGGAGGGCTCTTTATGGCTACACCTTC.

CDR3 residues: CASINRAGAHYNEQFF. CDR3 coding DNA: TGTGCCAGCATAAATAGGGCGGGAGCCCACTACAATGAGCAGTTCTTC. The gene calls are TRBV28 and TRBJ2-1; TRBD2 matches 7 bases. Germline trimming cut 7 bases from V and 3 bases from J; bases unmatched to any gene: 12. The germline V gene has CDR1 MDHEN and CDR2 SYDVKM. The length of the CDR3 is 16 residues.

V gene TRBV19 combines with J gene TRBJ2-7, with TRBD1 identical over 7 bases. In germline, CDR1 is LNHDA, CDR2 SQIVND (reference sequence). The CDR3 has 14 residues. Trimming at V came to 4 bases and at J to 5 bases, leaving 8 bases not matched to a gene. The CDR3 DNA reads as TGTGCCAGTAGTAGGGACAGTAGTAGGGACGAGCAGTACTTC. It yields the protein CASSRDSSRDEQYF.